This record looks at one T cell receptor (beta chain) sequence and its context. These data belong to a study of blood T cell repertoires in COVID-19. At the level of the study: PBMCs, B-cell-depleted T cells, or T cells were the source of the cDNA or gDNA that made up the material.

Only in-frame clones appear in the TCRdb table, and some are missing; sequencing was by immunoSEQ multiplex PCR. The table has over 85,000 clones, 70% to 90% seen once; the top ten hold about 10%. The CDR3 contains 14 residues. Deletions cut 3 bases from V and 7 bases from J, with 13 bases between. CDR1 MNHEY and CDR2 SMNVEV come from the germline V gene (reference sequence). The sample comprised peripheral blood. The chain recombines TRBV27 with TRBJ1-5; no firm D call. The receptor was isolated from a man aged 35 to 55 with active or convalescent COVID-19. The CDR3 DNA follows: TGTGCCAGCAGTTTTAGAGGGTCGGAGCAGCCCCAGCATTTT. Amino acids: CASSFRGSEQPQHF.